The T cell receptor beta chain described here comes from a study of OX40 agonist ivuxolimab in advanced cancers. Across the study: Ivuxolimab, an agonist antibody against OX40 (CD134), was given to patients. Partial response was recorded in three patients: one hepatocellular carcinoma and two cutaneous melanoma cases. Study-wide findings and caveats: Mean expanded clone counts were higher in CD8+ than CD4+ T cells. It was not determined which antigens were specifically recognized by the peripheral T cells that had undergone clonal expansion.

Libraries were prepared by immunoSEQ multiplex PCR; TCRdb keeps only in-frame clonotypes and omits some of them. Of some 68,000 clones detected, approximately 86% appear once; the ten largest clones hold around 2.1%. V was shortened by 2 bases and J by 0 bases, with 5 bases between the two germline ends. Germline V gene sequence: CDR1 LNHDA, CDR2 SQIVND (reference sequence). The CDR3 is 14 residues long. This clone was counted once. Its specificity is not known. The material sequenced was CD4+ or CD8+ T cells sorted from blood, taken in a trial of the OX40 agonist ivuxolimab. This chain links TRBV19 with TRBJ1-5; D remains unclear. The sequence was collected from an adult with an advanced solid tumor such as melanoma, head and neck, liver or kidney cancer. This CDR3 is CASSIYSSNQPQHF. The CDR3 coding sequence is TGTGCCAGTAGTATATACAGTAGCAATCAGCCCCAGCATTTT.